This T cell receptor beta chain originates from a study of human T cells and chemical hapten exposure (dated by TCRdb to the early 2020s). Study-wide context: For sensitization, 2% DPC in acetone was applied to an approximately 2 cm by approximately 2 cm area of upper inner arm skin. In alopecia patients, the study followed how the peripheral blood TCR repertoire changed in vivo over primary and secondary sensitization to diphenylcyclopropenone (DPC), a hapten. Patient blood was sampled pre-sensitization (week 0) and at 2, 6 and about 24 weeks after DPC sensitization. The libraries were sequenced as a pool, and the TCR yield per sample differed mostly because of small variations in library volumes within the pool. Approximately 28 alopecia patients gave blood for TCR sequencing at one to four time points (pre-sensitization, 2, 6 and 24 weeks). Patch tests used Finn chambers with 0.01% DPC on the upper back, scored after 6 days by International Contact Dermatitis Research Group standards. Throughout the roughly 24-week study period, patients were also given weekly therapeutic DPC doses on the scalp. Alopecia areata with under or over 50% scalp involvement, alopecia totalis and alopecia universalis were represented in the patient cohort, which was mostly female. Study-wide findings and limitations: DPC sensitization did not change how many TCRs were above 1 in 1000 frequency, and no evidence was found of alterations in global repertoire structure. Because all patients had alopecia, a presumed autoimmune disease, the immune response of the patients might differ from that of healthy individuals. The number of PT1 expanded TCRs positively correlated with patch test score, significant at thresholds 8, 16 and 32 but not 4. Expanded TCRs formed significantly more large CDR3 similarity clusters than pre-sensitization or healthy control sets, consistent with antigen-driven responses. Repeated subsampling changed both the strength of the expansion versus patch-test correlation and the threshold at which the correlation became significant.

This clonotype is categorized as medium-sized (0.01 to 0.1%). The antigen it recognizes is unknown. Nothing much larger sits one base from this clone, and base qualities are not available. Sample time point, as interpreted from the label and publication: pre-sensitization, week 0. The treatment or condition label, read with the paper, signifies: therapeutic diphenylcyclopropenone sensitization with weekly scalp DPC. At every patch-test visit, the blood draw took place before the patch test was put on. To be eligible, patients had to be aged 18 to 70, diagnosed with alopecia and judged suitable for DPC therapy, while pregnant patients were excluded. Total RNA was extracted from unfractionated whole blood that had been collected in Tempus Blood RNA tubes. The receptor library was made with RACE. The sequencer was a NextSeq 500. During library preparation, unique molecular identifiers were attached to individual cDNA molecules so that TCRs could be counted quantitatively and reproducibly. Each blood RNA sample was used to sequence both TCR alpha and TCR beta chains. Under the source paper's analysis protocol: Samples had a median of 95,638 TCRs, with a range from roughly 23,224 to 750,000. The Decombinator software suite was used to annotate V, J and CDR3 in the TCR reads. To make PS versus PT1 abundance plots, every sample was subsampled to the same number of TCRs (28,000). TCRs were defined as expanded if absent before sensitization and observed at least eight times at the 2-week time point. The public reads were reanalyzed by TCRdb: fastp trimming at Q25, MiXCR alignment, in-frame beta chains only. Duplicate CDR3 protein sequences are folded into a single record with the most common DNA and genes. For this entry, the V and J calls and clone size follow TCRdb and not the study's own pipeline. The sample contains 120,000 or so distinct CDR3 sequences, roughly 14% of them found a single time. The leading ten clones occupy about 3% of the sample.

The germline V gene (reference sequence) supplies CDR1 MNHNY and CDR2 SVGAGI. The junction carries 12 bases between V and J, which are trimmed by 6 bases and 0 bases respectively. From the cysteine through the phenylalanine, the CDR3 covers 15 amino acids. CDR3 DNA only is kept here, 45 bases in frame from base 1. This specimen consisted of whole blood, obtained in connection with sensitization to the hapten diphenylcyclopropenone (DPC). The receptor's source is a young woman with alopecia areata. Some clones in this sample may be carry-over from other donors' samples. The sequence links TRBV6-6 to TRBJ1-3; confidence is insufficient to name the D gene. The encoded CDR3 is CASSFDGYSGNTIYF. The base sequence is TGTGCCAGCAGCTTCGACGGATACTCTGGAAACACCATATATTTT.